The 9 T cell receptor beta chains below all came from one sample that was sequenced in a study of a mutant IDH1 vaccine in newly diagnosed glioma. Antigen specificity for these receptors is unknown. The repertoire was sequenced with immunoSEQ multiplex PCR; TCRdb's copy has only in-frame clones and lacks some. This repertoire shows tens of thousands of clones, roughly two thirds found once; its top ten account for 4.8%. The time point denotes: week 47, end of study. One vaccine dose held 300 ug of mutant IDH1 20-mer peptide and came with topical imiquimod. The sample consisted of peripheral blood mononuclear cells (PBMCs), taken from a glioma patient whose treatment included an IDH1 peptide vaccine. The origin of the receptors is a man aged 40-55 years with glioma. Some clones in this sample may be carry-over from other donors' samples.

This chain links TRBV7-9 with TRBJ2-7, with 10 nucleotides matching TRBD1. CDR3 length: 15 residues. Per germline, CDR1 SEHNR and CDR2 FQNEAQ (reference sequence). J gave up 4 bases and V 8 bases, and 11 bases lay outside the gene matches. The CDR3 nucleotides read TGTGCCAGCGGACTTGTGACAGGGGGCCTATACGAGCAGTACTTC. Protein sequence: CASGLVTGGLYEQYF.

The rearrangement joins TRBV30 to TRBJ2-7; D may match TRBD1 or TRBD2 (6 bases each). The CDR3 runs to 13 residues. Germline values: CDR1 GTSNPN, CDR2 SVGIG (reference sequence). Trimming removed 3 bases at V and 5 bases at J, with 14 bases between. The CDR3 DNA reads TGTGCCTGGAGCCTGACGGGGGCAGACGAGCAGTACTTC. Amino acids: CAWSLTGADEQYF.

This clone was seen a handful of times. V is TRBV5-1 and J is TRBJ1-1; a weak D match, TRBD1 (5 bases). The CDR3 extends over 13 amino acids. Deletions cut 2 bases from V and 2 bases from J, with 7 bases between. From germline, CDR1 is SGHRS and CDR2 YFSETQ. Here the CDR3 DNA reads TGCGCCAGCAGCTTTGACAGAAACACTGAAGCTTTCTTT. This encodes CASSFDRNTEAFF.

The CDR3 DNA sequence: TGTGCCAGCAGCTTTAGCGCCAGGGTTAAAGGGCCCCAGCATTTT. Translating it yields CASSFSARVKGPQHF. J is TRBJ1-5 and V is TRBV5-4, with a tentative D call TRBD1 (5 bases). In germline, CDR1 is SGHNT, CDR2 YYREEE (reference sequence). The CDR3 covers 15 residues. Trimming cost V 2 bases and J 9 bases, with 18 bases left between them.

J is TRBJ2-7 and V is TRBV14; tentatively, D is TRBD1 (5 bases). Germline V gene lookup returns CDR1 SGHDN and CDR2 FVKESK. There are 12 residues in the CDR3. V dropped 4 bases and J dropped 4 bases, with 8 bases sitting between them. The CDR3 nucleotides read TGTGCCAGCAGCCCGCAGGGTTACGAGCAGTACTTC. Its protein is CASSPQGYEQYF.

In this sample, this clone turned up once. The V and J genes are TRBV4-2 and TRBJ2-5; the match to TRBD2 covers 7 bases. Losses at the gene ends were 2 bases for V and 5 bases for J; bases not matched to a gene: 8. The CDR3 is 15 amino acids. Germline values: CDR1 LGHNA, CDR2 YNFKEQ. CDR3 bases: TGTGCCAGCAGCCAAATCCCGACTAGCTATGAGACCCAGTACTTC. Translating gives CASSQIPTSYETQYF.

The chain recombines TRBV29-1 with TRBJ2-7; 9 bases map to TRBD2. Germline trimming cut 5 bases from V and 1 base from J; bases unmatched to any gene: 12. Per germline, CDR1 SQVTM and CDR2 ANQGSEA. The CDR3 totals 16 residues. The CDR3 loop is CSVWSFVAGVSYEQYF. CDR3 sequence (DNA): TGCAGCGTTTGGTCGTTTGTAGCGGGGGTTTCCTACGAGCAGTACTTC.

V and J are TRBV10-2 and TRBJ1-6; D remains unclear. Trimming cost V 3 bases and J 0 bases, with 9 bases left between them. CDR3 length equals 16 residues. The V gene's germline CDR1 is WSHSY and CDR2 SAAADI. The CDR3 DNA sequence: TGCGCCAGCAGTGAAGGGCCTTACTCCTATAATTCACCCCTCCACTTT. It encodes CASSEGPYSYNSPLHF.

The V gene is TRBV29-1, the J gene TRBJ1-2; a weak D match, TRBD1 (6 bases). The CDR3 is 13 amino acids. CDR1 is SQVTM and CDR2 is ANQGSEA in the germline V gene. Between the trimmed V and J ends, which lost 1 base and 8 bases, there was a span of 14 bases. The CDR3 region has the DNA TGCAGCGTTGAAGGGGGGCAGGACATAGGCTACACCTTC. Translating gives CSVEGGQDIGYTF.